The TCR beta chain described here comes from a study of T cells after yellow fever vaccination. Broader study findings: Post-booster reappearance was seen for most primary-vaccination clones (about 96% CD4, around 89% CD8).

Universal primer sites and UMIs were introduced during 5'RACE template-switching synthesis of TCR cDNA. MiXCR, run by TCRdb on the 5' RACE reads, gives a single entry per CDR3 protein. The table has 80,000 to 100,000 distinct CDR3 sequences, about 6% seen once. This clonotype occurred a few times. The target antigen is unknown. Source: CD8+ T cells sorted from PBMCs, taken 10 days after the yellow fever booster vaccination. The receptor was derived from a man aged 18-30 years who received the YFV17D yellow fever vaccine.

Written as DNA, the CDR3 is TGTGCCAGCAGCTTTAAGGGGCGGTCTGGCTACACCTTC. This translates into CASSFKGRSGYTF. J is TRBJ1-2 and V is TRBV7-9; possible D gene TRBD1, 5 bases. Trimming took off 3 bases at V and 7 bases at J, with 12 bases between the two ends. Germline values: CDR1 SEHNR, CDR2 FQNEAQ (reference sequence). This CDR3 contains 13 residues.